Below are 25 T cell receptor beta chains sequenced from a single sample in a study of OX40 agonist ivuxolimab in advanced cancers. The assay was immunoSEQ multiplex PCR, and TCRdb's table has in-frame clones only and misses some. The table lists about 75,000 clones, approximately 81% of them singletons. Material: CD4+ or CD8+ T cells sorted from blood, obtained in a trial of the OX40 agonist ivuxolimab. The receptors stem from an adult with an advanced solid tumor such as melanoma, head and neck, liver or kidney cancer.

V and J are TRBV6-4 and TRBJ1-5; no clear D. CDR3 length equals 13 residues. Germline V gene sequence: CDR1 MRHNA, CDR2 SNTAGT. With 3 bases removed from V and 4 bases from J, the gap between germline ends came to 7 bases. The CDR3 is CASSEMGNQPQHF. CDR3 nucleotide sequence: TGTGCCAGCAGTGAGATGGGGAATCAGCCCCAGCATTTT.

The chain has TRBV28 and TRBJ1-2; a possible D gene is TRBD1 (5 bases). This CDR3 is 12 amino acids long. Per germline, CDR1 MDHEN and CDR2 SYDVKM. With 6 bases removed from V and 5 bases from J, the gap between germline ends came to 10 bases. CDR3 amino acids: CASSFDRYGYTF. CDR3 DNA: TGTGCCAGCAGCTTTGACAGATATGGCTACACCTTC.

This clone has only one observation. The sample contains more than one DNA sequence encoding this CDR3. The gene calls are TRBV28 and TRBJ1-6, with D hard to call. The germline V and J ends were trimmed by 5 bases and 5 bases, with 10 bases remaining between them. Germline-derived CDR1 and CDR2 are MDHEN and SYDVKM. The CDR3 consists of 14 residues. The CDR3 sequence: CASSLGQNNSPLHF. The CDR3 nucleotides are TGTGCCAGCAGTCTAGGGCAGAATAATTCACCCCTCCACTTT.

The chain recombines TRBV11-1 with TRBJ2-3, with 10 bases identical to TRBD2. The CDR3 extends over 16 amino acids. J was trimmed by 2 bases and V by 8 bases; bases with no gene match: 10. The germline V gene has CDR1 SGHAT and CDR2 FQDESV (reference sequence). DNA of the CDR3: TGTGCCAGCTCTTTGGGGACTAGCGCATTCACAGATACGCAGTATTTT. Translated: CASSLGTSAFTDTQYF.

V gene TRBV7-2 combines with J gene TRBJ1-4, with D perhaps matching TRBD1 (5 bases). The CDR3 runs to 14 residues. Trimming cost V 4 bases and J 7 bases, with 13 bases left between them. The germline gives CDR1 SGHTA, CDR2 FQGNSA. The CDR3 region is CASSSLRDLEKLFF. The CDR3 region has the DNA TGTGCCAGCAGCTCCCTGCGGGACCTTGAAAAACTGTTTTTT. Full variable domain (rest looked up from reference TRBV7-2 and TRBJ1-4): GAGVSQSPSNKVTEKGKDVELRCDPISGHTALYWYRQSLGQGLEFLIYFQGNSAPDKSGLPSDRFSAERTGGSVSTLTIQRTQQEDSAVYLCASSSLRDLEKLFFGSGTQLSVL.

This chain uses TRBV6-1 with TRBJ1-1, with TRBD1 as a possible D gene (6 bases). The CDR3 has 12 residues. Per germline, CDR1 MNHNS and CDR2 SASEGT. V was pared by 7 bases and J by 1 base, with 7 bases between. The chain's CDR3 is CASKGQNTEAFF. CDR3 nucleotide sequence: TGTGCCAGCAAGGGACAGAACACTGAAGCTTTCTTT.

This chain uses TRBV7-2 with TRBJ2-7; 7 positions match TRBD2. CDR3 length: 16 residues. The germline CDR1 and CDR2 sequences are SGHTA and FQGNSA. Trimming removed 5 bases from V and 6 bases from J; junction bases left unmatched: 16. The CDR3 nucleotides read TGTGCCAGCAGCCGCTGGCGATTGGCGGGAGACGGCGAGCAGTACTTC. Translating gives CASSRWRLAGDGEQYF.

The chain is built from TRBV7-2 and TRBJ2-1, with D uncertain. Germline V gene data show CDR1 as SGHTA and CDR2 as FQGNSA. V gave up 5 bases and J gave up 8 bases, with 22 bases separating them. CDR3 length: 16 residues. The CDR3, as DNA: TGTGCCAGCAGCCCACCTCCCCCGGGTAATAGGCATGAGCAGTTCTTC. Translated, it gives CASSPPPPGNRHEQFF.

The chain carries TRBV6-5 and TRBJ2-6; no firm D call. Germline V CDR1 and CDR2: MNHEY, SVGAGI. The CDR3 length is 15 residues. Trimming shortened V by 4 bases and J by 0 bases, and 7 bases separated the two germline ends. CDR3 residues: CASSLVTSGANVLTF. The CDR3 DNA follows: TGTGCCAGCAGTTTAGTTACCTCTGGGGCCAACGTCCTGACTTTC.

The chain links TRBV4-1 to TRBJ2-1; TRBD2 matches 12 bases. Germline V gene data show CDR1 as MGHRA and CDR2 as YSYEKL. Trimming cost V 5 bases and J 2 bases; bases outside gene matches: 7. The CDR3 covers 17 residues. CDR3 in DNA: TGCGCCAGCAGCTCCCCGACTAGCGGGAGTCCCTACAATGAGCAGTTCTTC. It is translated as CASSSPTSGSPYNEQFF.

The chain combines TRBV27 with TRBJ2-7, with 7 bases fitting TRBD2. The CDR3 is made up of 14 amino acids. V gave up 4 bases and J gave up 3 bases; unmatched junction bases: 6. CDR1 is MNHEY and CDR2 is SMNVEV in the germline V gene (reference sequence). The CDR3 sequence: CASSYRDYLYEQYF. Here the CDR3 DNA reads TGTGCCAGCAGTTACCGGGACTACCTCTACGAGCAGTACTTC.

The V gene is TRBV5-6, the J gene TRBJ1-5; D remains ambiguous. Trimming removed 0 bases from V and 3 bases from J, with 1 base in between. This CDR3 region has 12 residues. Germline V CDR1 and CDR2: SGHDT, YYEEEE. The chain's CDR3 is CASSLANQPQHF. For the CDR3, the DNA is TGTGCCAGCAGCTTGGCCAATCAGCCCCAGCATTTT.

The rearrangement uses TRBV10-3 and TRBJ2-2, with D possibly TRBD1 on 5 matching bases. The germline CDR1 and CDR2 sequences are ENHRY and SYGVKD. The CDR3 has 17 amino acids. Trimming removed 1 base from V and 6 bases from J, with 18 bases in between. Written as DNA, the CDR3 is TGTGCCATCAGTGAGTACAGTTATGGTCAGGGCGCCGGGGAGCTGTTTTTT. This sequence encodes CAISEYSYGQGAGELFF.

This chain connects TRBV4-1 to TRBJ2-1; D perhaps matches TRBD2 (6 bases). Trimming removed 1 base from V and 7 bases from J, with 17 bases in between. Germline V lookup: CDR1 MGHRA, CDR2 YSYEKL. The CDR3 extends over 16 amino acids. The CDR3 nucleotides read TGCGCCAGCAGCCAAGGGGGGGACTGGTCCCGGAATGAGCAGTTCTTC. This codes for CASSQGGDWSRNEQFF.

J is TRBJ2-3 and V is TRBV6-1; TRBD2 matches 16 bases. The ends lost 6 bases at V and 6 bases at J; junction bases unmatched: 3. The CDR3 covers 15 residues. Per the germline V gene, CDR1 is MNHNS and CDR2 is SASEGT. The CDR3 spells CASRGLAGGLDTQYF. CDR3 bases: TGTGCCAGCAGGGGACTAGCGGGAGGGCTGGATACGCAGTATTTT.

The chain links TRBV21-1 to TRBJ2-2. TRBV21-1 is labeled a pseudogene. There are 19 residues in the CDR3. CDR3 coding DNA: TGTGCCAGCAGCAAAAAGAGGAGGGGGGCAGGGCCTAACACCGGGGAGCTGTTTTTT. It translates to CASSKKRRGAGPNTGELFF.

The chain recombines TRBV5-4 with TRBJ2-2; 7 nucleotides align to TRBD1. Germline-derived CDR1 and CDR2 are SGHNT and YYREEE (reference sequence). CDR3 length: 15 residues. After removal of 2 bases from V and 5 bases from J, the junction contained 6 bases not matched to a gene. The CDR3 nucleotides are TGTGCCAGCAGCTTTCGACAGGGTCGGACCGGGGAGCTGTTTTTT. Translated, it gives CASSFRQGRTGELFF.

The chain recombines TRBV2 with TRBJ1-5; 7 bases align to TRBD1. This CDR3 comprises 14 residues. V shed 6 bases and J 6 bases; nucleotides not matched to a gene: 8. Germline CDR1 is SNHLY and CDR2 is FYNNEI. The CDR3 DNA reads TGTGCCAGCAGGGGGGACAGTTCCAGTCAGCCCCAGCATTTT. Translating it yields CASRGDSSSQPQHF.

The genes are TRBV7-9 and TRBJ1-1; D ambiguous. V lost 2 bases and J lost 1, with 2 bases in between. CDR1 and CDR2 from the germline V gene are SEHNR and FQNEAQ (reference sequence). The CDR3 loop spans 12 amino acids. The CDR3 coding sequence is TGTGCCAGCAGCTTACAGAACACTGAAGCTTTCTTT. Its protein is CASSLQNTEAFF.

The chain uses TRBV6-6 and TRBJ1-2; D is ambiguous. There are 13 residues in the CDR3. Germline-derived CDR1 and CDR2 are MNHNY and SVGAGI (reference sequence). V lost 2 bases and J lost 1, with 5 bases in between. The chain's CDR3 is CASSYGINYGYTF. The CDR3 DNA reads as TGTGCCAGCAGTTACGGGATTAACTATGGCTACACCTTC.

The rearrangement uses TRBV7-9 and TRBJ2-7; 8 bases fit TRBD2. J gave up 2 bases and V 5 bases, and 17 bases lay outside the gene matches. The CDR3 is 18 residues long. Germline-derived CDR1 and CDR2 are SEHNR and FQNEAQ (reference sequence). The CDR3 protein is CASSQDLLAGGSTYEQYF. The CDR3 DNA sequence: TGTGCCAGCAGCCAAGATCTACTGGCGGGAGGCTCGACCTACGAGCAGTACTTC.

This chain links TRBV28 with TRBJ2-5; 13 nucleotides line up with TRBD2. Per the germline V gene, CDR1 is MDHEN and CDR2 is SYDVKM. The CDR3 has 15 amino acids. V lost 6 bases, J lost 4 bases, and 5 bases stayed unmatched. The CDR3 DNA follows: TGTGCCAGCAGCACTCGACTAGCGGGAGGAGAGACCCAGTACTTC. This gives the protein CASSTRLAGGETQYF.

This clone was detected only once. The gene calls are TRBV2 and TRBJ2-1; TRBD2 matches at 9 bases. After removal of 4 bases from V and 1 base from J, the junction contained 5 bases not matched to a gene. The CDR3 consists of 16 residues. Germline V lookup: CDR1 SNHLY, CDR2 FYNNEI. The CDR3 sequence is CASSALAGVSYNEQFF. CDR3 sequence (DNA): TGTGCCAGCAGTGCTTTAGCGGGAGTATCCTACAATGAGCAGTTCTTC.

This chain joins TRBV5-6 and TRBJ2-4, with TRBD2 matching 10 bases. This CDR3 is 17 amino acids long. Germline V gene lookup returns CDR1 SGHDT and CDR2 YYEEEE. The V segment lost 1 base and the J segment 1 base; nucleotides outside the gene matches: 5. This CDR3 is CASSLRTSGRAKNIQYF. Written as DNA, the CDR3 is TGTGCCAGCAGCTTGAGGACTAGCGGTAGGGCCAAAAACATTCAGTACTTC. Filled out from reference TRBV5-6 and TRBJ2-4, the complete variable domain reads DAGVTQSPTHLIKTRGQQVTLRCSPKSGHDTVSWYQQALGQGPQFIFQYYEEEERQRGNFPDRFSGHQFPNYSSELNVNALLLGDSALYLCASSLRTSGRAKNIQYFGAGTRLSVL.

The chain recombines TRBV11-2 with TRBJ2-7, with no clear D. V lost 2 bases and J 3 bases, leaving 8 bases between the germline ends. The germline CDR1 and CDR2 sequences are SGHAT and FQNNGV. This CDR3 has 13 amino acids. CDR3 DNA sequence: TGTGCCAGCAGCTTAACGTGGGACTACGAGCAGTACTTC. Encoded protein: CASSLTWDYEQYF.